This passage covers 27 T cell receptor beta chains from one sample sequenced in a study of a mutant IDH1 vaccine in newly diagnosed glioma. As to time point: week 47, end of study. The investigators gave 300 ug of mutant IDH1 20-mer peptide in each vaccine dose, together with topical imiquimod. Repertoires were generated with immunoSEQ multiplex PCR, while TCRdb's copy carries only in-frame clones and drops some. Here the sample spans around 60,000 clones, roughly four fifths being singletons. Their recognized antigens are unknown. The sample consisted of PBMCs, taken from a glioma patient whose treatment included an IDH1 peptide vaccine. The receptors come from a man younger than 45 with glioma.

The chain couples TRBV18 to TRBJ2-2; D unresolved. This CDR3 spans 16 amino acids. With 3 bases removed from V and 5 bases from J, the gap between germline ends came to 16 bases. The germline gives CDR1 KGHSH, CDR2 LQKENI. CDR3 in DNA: TGTGCCAGCTCACCGGAGAGCCCCGTGTGGACCGGGGAGCTGTTTTTT. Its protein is CASSPESPVWTGELFF.

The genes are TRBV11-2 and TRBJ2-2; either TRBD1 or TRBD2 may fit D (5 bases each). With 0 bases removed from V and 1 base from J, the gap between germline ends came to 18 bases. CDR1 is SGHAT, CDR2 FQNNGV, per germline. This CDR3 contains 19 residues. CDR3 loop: CASSLDLFGKGRNTGELFF. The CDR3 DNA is TGTGCCAGCAGCTTAGATCTGTTCGGGAAGGGGCGGAACACCGGGGAGCTGTTTTTT.

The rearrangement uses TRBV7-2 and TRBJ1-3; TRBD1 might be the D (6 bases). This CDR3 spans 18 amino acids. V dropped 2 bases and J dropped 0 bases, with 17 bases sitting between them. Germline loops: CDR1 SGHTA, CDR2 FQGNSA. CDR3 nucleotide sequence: TGTGCCAGCAGCTTATTCCGCCCGACAGGTAGCTCTGGAAACACCATATATTTT. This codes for CASSLFRPTGSSGNTIYF. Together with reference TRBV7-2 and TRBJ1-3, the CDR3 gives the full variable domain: GAGVSQSPSNKVTEKGKDVELRCDPISGHTALYWYRQSLGQGLEFLIYFQGNSAPDKSGLPSDRFSAERTGGSVSTLTIQRTQQEDSAVYLCASSLFRPTGSSGNTIYFGEGSWLTVV.

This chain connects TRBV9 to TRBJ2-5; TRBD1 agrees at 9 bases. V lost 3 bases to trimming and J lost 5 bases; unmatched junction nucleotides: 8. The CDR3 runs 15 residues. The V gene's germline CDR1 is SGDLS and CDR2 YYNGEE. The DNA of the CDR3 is TGTGCCAGCAGCGCCACGGGGACAGGGAGGGAGACCCAGTACTTC. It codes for CASSATGTGRETQYF. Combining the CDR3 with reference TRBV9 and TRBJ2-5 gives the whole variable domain DSGVTQTPKHLITATGQRVTLRCSPRSGDLSVYWYQQSLDQGLQFLIQYYNGEERAKGNILERFSAQQFPDLHSELNLSSLELGDSALYFCASSATGTGRETQYFGPGTRLLVL.

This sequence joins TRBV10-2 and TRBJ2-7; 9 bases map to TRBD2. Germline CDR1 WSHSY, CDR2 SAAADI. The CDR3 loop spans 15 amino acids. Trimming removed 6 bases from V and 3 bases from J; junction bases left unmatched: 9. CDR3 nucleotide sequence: TGCGCCAGCAGGGACAATCTAGCGGGGCGCTACGAGCAGTACTTC. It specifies CASRDNLAGRYEQYF.

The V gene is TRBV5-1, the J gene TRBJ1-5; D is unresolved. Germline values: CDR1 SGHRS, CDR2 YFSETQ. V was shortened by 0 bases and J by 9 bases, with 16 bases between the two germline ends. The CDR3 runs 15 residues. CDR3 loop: CASSLGDTWGGPQHF. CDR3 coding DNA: TGCGCCAGCAGCTTGGGCGATACGTGGGGTGGGCCCCAGCATTTT.

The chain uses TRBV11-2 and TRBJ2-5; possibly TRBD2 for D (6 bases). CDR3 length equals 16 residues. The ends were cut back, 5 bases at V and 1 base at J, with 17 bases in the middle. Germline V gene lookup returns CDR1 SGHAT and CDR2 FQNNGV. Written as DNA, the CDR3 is TGTGCCAGCAGCGACCGGGCGGGGAAAACCCAAGAGACCCAGTACTTC. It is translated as CASSDRAGKTQETQYF.

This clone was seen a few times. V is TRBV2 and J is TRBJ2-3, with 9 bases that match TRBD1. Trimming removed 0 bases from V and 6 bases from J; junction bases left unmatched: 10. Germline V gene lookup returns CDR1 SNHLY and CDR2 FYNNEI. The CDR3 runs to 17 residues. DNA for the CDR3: TGTGCCAGCAGTGAAGCGATTGGGACAGGGACCCGCGATACGCAGTATTTT. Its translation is CASSEAIGTGTRDTQYF.

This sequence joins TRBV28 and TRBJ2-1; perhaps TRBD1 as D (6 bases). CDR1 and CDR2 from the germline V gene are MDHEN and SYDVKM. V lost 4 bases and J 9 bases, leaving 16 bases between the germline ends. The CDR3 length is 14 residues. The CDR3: CASSSSDRFIEQFF. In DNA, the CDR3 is TGTGCCAGCAGTTCCTCCGACAGGTTCATTGAGCAGTTCTTC.

The CDR3 DNA reads TGCGCCAGCAGCCAAGACCCCTCCTCCAGCTCTGGAAACACCATATATTTT. It encodes CASSQDPSSSSGNTIYF. The chain employs TRBV4-1 and TRBJ1-3; D gene unclear. V was trimmed by 0 bases and J by 0 bases, leaving 12 bases between them. This CDR3 spans 17 amino acids. Germline V gives CDR1 MGHRA, CDR2 YSYEKL.

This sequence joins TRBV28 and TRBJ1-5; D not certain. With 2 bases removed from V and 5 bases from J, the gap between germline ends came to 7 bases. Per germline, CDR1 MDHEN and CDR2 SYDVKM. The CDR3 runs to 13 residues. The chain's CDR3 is CASSLRWDQPQHF. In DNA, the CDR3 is TGTGCCAGCAGTTTAAGGTGGGATCAGCCCCAGCATTTT.

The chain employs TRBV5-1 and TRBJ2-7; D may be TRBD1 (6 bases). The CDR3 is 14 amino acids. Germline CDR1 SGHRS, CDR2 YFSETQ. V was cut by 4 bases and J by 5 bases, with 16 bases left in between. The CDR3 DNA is TGCGCCAGCAGCCCAACAGGGAGAAACAACGAGCAGTACTTC. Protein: CASSPTGRNNEQYF. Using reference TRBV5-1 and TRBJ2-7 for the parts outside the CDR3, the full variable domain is KAGVTQTPRYLIKTRGQQVTLSCSPISGHRSVSWYQQTPGQGLQFLFEYFSETQRNKGNFPGRFSGRQFSNSRSEMNVSTLELGDSALYLCASSPTGRNNEQYFGPGTRLTVT.

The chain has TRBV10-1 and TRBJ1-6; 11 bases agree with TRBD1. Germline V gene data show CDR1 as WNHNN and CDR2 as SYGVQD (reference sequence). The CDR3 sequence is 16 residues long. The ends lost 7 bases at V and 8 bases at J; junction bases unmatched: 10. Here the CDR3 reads CASMERTGGVHSPLHF. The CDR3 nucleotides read TGCGCCAGCATGGAGAGGACAGGGGGCGTTCATTCACCCCTCCACTTT.

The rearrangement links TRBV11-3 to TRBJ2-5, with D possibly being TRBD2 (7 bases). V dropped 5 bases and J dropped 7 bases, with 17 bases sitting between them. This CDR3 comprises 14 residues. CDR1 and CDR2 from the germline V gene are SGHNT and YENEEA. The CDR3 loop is CASSLGQGGGTQYF. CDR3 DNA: TGTGCCAGCAGCCTGGGGCAGGGAGGGGGGACCCAGTACTTC. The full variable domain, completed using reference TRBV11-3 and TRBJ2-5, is EAGVVQSPRYKIIEKKQPVAFWCNPISGHNTLYWYLQNLGQGPELLIRYENEEAVDDSQLPKDRFSAERLKGVDSTLKIQPAELGDSAVYLCASSLGQGGGTQYFGPGTRLLVL.

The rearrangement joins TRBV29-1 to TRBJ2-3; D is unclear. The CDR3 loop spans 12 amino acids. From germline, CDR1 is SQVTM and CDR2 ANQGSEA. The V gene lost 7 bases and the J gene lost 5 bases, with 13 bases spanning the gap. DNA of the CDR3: TGCAGCGCTTCCCTAATGGAAGATACGCAGTATTTT. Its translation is CSASLMEDTQYF.

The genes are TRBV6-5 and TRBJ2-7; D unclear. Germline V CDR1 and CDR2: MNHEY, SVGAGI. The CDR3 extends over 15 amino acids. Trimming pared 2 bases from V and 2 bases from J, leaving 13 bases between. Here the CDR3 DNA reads TGTGCCAGCAGTTACCAGTTAGGGTCGACCTACGAGCAGTACTTC. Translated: CASSYQLGSTYEQYF.

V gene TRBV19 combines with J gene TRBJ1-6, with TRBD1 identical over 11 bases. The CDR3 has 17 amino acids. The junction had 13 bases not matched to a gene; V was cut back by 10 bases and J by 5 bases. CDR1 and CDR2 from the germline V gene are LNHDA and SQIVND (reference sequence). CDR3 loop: CATASRGTGGNNSPLHF. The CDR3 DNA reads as TGTGCCACCGCATCGCGGGGGACAGGGGGTAATAATTCACCCCTCCACTTT.

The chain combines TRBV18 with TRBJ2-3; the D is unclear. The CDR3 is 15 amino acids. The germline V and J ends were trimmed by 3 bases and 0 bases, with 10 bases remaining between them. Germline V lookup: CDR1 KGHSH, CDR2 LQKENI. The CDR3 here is CASSPAYTSTDTQYF. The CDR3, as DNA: TGTGCCAGCTCACCGGCCTATACTAGCACAGATACGCAGTATTTT.

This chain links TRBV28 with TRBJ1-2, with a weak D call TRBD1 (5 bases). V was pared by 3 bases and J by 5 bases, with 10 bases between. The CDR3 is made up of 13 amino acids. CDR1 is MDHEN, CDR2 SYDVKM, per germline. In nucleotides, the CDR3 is TGTGCCAGCAGTTTGTCAGGGAGGTATGGCTACACCTTC. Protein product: CASSLSGRYGYTF.

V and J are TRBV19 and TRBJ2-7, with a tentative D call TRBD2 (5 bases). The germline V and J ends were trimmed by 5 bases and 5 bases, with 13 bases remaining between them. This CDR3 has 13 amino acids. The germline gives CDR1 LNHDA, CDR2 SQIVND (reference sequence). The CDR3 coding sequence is TGTGCCAGTAGTGCGGGCAATTCGAACGAGCAGTACTTC. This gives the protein CASSAGNSNEQYF.

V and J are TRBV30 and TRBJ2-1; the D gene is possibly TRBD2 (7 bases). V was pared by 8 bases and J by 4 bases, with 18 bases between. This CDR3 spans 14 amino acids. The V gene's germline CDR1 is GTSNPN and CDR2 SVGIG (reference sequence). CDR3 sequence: CARSRGGLYNEQFF. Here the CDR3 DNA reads TGTGCCCGCTCCCGCGGGGGCCTTTACAATGAGCAGTTCTTC.

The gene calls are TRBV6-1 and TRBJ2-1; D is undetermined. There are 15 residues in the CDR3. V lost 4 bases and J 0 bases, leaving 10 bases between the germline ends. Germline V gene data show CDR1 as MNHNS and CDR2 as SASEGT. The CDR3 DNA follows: TGTGCCAGCAGTGCCACCGAGAGCTCCTACAATGAGCAGTTCTTC. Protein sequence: CASSATESSYNEQFF.

The CDR3 DNA is TGTGCCAGTAGTATTGCAGCGGGGAGTACAGAGACCCAGTACTTC. Translation gives CASSIAAGSTETQYF. V is TRBV19 and J is TRBJ2-5; TRBD2 matches at 7 bases. Per the germline V gene, CDR1 is LNHDA and CDR2 is SQIVND (reference sequence). With V trimmed by 3 bases and J by 4 bases, 8 bases remained unmatched. The CDR3 is 15 amino acids.

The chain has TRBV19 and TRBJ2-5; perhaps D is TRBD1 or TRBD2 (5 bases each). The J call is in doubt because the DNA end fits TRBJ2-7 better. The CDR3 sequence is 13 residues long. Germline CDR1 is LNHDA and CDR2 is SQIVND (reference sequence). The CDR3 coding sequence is TGTGCCAGTAGTAGCTATCCTGGGGGCGAGCAGTACTTC. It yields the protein CASSSYPGGEQYF.

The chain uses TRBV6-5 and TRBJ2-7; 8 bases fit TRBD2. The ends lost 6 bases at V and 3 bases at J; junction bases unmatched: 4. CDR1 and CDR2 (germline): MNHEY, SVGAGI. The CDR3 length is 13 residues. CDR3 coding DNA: TGTGCCAGCAGCCGGGGGGGGATCTACGAGCAGTACTTC. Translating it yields CASSRGGIYEQYF.

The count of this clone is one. Written as DNA, the CDR3 is TGTGCCAGCAGTCCGGGACAGGGTTTCCCCACCCCCGGAGCCCAGCATTTT. It yields the protein CASSPGQGFPTPGAQHF. The chain combines TRBV28 with TRBJ1-5; 9 bases are shared with TRBD1. The CDR3 runs 17 residues. Per the germline V gene, CDR1 is MDHEN and CDR2 is SYDVKM. J lost 11 bases, V lost 5 bases, and 19 bases had no gene match.

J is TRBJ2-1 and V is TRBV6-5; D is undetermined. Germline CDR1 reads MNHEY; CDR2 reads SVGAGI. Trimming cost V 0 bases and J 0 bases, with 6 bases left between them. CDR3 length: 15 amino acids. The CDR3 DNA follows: TGTGCCAGCAGTTACTCAGGTAGCTCCTACAATGAGCAGTTCTTC. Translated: CASSYSGSSYNEQFF.